These 2 T cell receptor beta chains originate from one sample sequenced in a study of CD8 T cells in ankylosing spondylitis. TCRdb redid the calling of the 5' RACE reads with MiXCR, one entry per CDR3 protein. The repertoire holds some 340,000 distinct CDR3 sequences, with about 14% as singletons. The sequenced material came from blood, either unsorted or a sorted T cell fraction (not recorded which). These receptor sequences come from a male donor with ankylosing spondylitis or in good health (not recorded which).

The V gene is TRBV20-1, the J gene TRBJ2-3; tentative D call: TRBD2 (5 bases). Germline lookup yields CDR1 DFQATT and CDR2 SNEGSKA (reference sequence). Trimming left V 3 bases short and J 4 bases short, with 14 bases between. The CDR3 totals 14 residues. The CDR3 nucleotides are TGCAGTGCTAGCCCTAGCCGATTCCCAGATACGCAGTATTTT. Translation gives CSASPSRFPDTQYF.

This clonotype appeared many times. The rearrangement links TRBV5-1 to TRBJ2-1; possible D gene TRBD1, 6 bases. CDR3 length: 13 residues. Germline V CDR1 and CDR2: SGHRS, YFSETQ. Trimming left V 2 bases short and J 7 bases short, with 10 bases between. CDR3 loop: CASSFAGANEQFF. The CDR3 coding sequence is TGCGCCAGCAGCTTTGCAGGGGCGAATGAGCAGTTCTTC.